The rows below give T cell receptor beta chains drawn from one sample of a study of blood T cell repertoires in COVID-19. Profiled with immunoSEQ multiplex PCR; TCRdb holds only in-frame clones, not every one. The profile shows 250,000 or so clones, around nine tenths of them singletons. Sequencing was carried out using PBMCs or T cells enriched from blood (not recorded which). The receptors were gathered from a woman in her forties who had been exposed to COVID-19. The CDR3 runs from the conserved cysteine through the conserved F or W. A D gene is named only where the DNA matches it firmly. Clone size is shown for a subset of rows, as once, few, many or a class of expanded clone.

TRBV6-6,NA,TRBJ1-5,NA,CASSQTDYNQPQHF,TGTGCCAGCAGTCAAACAGACTACAATCAGCCCCAGCATTTT
TRBV5-4,NA,TRBJ1-4,NA,CASSLDQGNEKLFF,TGTGCCAGCAGCTTGGATCAGGGTAATGAAAAACTGTTTTTT
TRBV7-8,NA,TRBJ2-7,TRBD1,CASSAWGQVDYYEQYF,TGTGCCAGCAGCGCCTGGGGACAGGTGGATTACTACGAGCAGTACTTC
TRBV18,NA,TRBJ2-1,TRBD1,CASSGTGGHNEQFF,TGTGCCAGCTCCGGGACAGGAGGCCATAATGAGCAGTTCTTC
TRBV7-2,NA,TRBJ2-3,NA,CASSVTTSTDTQYF,TGTGCCAGCAGCGTTACTACTAGCACAGATACGCAGTATTTT
TRBV11-3,NA,TRBJ2-1,TRBD1,CASSSNRGEQFF,TGTGCCAGCAGCTCCAACAGGGGTGAGCAGTTCTTC
TRBV11-3,NA,TRBJ2-7,TRBD2,CATPFLAEYF,TGTGCCACCCCGTTTCTAGCGGAATACTTC
TRBV5-1,NA,TRBJ1-1,TRBD1,CASSLGTGLDTEAFF,TGTGCCAGCAGCTTGGGGACAGGGTTGGACACTGAAGCTTTCTTT
TRBV9,NA,TRBJ1-1,NA,CASSVASRNTEAFF,TGTGCCAGCAGCGTAGCTAGCCGGAACACTGAAGCTTTCTTT
TRBV6-2/TRBV6-3,NA,TRBJ2-3,NA,CASSYISLGDTQYF,TGTGCCAGCAGTTACATCTCGCTCGGAGATACGCAGTATTTT
TRBV4-3,NA,TRBJ1-4,NA,CASSQAQGTNEKLFF,TGCGCCAGCAGCCAAGCTCAGGGTACGAATGAAAAACTGTTTTTT
TRBV13,NA,TRBJ2-3,TRBD1,CASSKQRTGATDTQYF,TGTGCCAGCAGCAAGCAGAGGACAGGGGCTACAGATACGCAGTATTTT
TRBV6-1,NA,TRBJ1-6,NA,CASSEPYGMGGSPLHF,TGTGCCAGCAGTGAACCCTATGGGATGGGAGGCTCACCCCTCCACTTT
TRBV18,NA,TRBJ2-2,NA,CASSPRTARNTGELFF,TGTGCCAGCTCACCTCGGACAGCCCGGAACACCGGGGAGCTGTTTTTT
TRBV7-2,NA,TRBJ2-1,NA,CASSLDSSYNEQFF,TGTGCCAGCAGCTTAGACAGCTCCTACAATGAGCAGTTCTTC
TRBV29-1,NA,TRBJ1-2,NA,CSVESRGANYGYTF,TGCAGCGTTGAATCTCGGGGAGCTAACTATGGCTACACCTTC
TRBV6-2/TRBV6-3,NA,TRBJ2-1,TRBD1,CASRYTPGQDNEQFF,TGTGCCAGCAGATACACCCCTGGACAGGACAATGAGCAGTTCTTC
TRBV20-1,NA,TRBJ1-5,TRBD1,CSASELLRQGDQPQHF,TGCAGTGCTAGTGAATTACTCCGACAGGGTGATCAGCCCCAGCATTTT
TRBV7-9,NA,TRBJ2-2,TRBD1,CASSLRTGGDTGELFF,TGTGCCAGCAGCTTACGGACAGGGGGTGACACCGGGGAGCTGTTTTTT
TRBV7-2,NA,TRBJ2-1,NA,CASSPRRVYNEQFF,TGTGCCAGCAGCCCGAGGAGGGTCTACAATGAGCAGTTCTTC
TRBV4-3,NA,TRBJ1-1,NA,CASSQGLQEPNTEAFF,TGCGCCAGCAGCCAAGGGTTACAGGAGCCTAACACTGAAGCTTTCTTT
TRBV7-9,NA,TRBJ1-1,NA,CASSLLVGVKTEAFF,TGTGCCAGCAGCTTATTAGTAGGGGTAAAGACTGAAGCTTTCTTT
TRBV14,NA,TRBJ2-1,NA,CASSPTPGLAGYNEQFF,TGTGCCAGCAGCCCTACCCCCGGGCTAGCAGGATACAATGAGCAGTTCTTC
TRBV5-1,NA,TRBJ2-3,NA,CASRTRLDTDTQYF,TGTGCCAGCAGAACTAGGCTAGATACAGATACGCAGTATTTT
TRBV4-2,NA,TRBJ1-4,TRBD1,CASSQGGTGEGSNEKLFF,TGTGCCAGCAGCCAAGGTGGGACAGGGGAAGGATCTAATGAAAAACTGTTTTTT
TRBV29-1,few,TRBJ1-4,TRBD1,CSAQGDNEKLFF,TGCAGCGCCCAGGGGGATAATGAAAAACTGTTTTTT
TRBV21-1,NA,TRBJ1-1,NA,CASSKSPEAFF,TGTGCCAGCAGCAAAAGCCCAGAAGCTTTCTTT
TRBV5-5,NA,TRBJ1-5,NA,CASSLVVTGRNQPQHF,TGTGCCAGCAGCTTGGTGGTGACAGGACGCAATCAGCCCCAGCATTTT
TRBV2,NA,TRBJ1-2,NA,CASRPTPRPYGYTF,TGTGCCAGCAGACCGACACCTCGGCCGTATGGCTACACCTTC
TRBV6-2/TRBV6-3,NA,TRBJ2-1,NA,CASSYDGLSYNEQFF,TGTGCCAGCAGTTACGACGGGTTATCCTACAATGAGCAGTTCTTC
TRBV2,NA,TRBJ2-1,NA,CASLVRRQRENEQFF,TGTGCCAGCTTGGTGCGGCGACAGCGTGAGAATGAGCAGTTCTTC
TRBV7-3,NA,TRBJ2-7,NA,CASSLGQGKQYF,TGTGCCAGCAGCTTAGGGCAGGGAAAGCAGTACTTC
TRBV9,NA,TRBJ2-1,NA,CASSASLGSSYNEQFF,TGTGCCAGCAGCGCCTCATTGGGGAGCTCCTACAATGAGCAGTTCTTC
TRBV11-1,NA,TRBJ2-4,NA,CASSDRGAAKNIQYF,TGTGCCAGCAGCGACCGGGGGGCAGCCAAAAACATTCAGTACTTC
TRBV3-1/TRBV3-2,NA,TRBJ2-3,NA,CASSQARRSATDTQYF,TGTGCCAGCAGCCAAGCTAGGAGAAGCGCCACAGATACGCAGTATTTT
TRBV11-3,NA,TRBJ2-1,NA,CASSLDRVSPEQFF,TGTGCCAGCAGCTTAGACAGGGTGTCCCCTGAGCAGTTCTTC
TRBV9,NA,TRBJ1-1,NA,CASSPEDTEAFF,TGTGCCAGCAGCCCCGAGGACACTGAAGCTTTCTTT
TRBV28,NA,TRBJ2-5,TRBD2,CASTMRGTSGISGQETQYF,TGTGCCAGCACCATGAGGGGGACTAGCGGGATAAGTGGGCAAGAGACCCAGTACTTC
TRBV27,once,TRBJ1-3,NA,CASSSTPGGRNTIYF,TGTGCCAGCAGTTCCACCCCGGGGGGAAGGAACACCATATATTTT
TRBV27,NA,TRBJ1-1,NA,CASSLSYGNTEAFF,TGTGCCAGCAGTTTATCGTACGGGAACACTGAAGCTTTCTTT
TRBV15,NA,TRBJ1-2,NA,CATSRGQFARYGYTF,TGTGCCACCAGCAGAGGACAATTCGCCCGGTATGGCTACACCTTC